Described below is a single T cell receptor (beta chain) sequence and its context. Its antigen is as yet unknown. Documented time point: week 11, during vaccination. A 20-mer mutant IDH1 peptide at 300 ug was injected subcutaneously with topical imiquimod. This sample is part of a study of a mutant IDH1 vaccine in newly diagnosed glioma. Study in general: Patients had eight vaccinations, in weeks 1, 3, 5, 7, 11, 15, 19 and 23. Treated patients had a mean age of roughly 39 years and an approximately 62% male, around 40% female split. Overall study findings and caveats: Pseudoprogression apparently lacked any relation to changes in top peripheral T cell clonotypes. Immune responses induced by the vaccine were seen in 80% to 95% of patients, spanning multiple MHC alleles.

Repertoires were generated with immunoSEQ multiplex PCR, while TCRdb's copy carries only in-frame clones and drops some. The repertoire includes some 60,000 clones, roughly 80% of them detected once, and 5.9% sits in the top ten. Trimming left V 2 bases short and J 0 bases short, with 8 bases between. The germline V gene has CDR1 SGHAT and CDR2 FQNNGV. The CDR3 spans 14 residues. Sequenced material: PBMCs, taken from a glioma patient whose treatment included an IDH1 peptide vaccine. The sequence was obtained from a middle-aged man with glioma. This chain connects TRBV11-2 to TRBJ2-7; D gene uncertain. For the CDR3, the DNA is TGTGCCAGCAGCTTATCTGCCGGCTCCTACGAGCAGTACTTC. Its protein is CASSLSAGSYEQYF.